Below, 21 T cell receptor beta chains from the same sample are listed, as sequenced in a study of graft-versus-host responses after intestinal transplantation. Their antigens remain unidentified. Libraries were prepared by immunoSEQ multiplex PCR; TCRdb keeps only in-frame clonotypes and omits some of them. The data hold some 110,000 clones, with approximately 92% observed a single time. The specimen was unstimulated CD4+ T cells sorted from spleen or lymph node cells, collected before transplant. The receptors originated from a human donor who was the organ donor for an intestinal transplant.

The chain carries TRBV15 and TRBJ2-7; a possible D gene is TRBD1 (6 bases). With 1 base removed from V and 3 bases from J, the gap between germline ends came to 19 bases. Germline loops: CDR1 LNHNV, CDR2 YYDKDF (reference sequence). This CDR3 comprises 17 residues. For the CDR3, the DNA is TGTGCCACCAGCAGAGGGGGTTTGTCAGGGGCCATCTACGAGCAGTACTTC. It codes for CATSRGGLSGAIYEQYF.

The rearrangement joins TRBV9 to TRBJ1-4, with D possibly matching TRBD1 (6 bases). The CDR3 sequence is 15 residues long. With 4 bases removed from V and 7 bases from J, the gap between germline ends came to 17 bases. Germline CDR1 reads SGDLS; CDR2 reads YYNGEE. CDR3 residues: CASSLSSGQVEKLFF. Written as DNA, the CDR3 is TGTGCCAGCAGCCTCTCCTCGGGACAAGTTGAAAAACTGTTTTTT.

The rearrangement uses TRBV30 and TRBJ2-7, with D uncertain. V was pared by 2 bases and J by 4 bases, with 12 bases between. Germline V CDR1 and CDR2: GTSNPN, SVGIG (reference sequence). The CDR3 contains 13 residues. The CDR3 protein is CAWSRHMGYEQYF. The CDR3 coding sequence is TGTGCCTGGAGTCGGCATATGGGGTACGAGCAGTACTTC.

This clone appeared a few times. This sequence joins TRBV4-1 and TRBJ2-6, with 8 bases that match TRBD1. CDR3 length: 16 amino acids. CDR1 and CDR2 from the germline V gene are MGHRA and YSYEKL. V was pared by 1 base and J by 1 base, with 0 bases of the junction left unmatched. CDR3 residues: CASSQGTGSGANVLTF. As DNA, the CDR3 is TGCGCCAGCAGCCAAGGGACAGGGTCTGGGGCCAACGTCCTGACTTTC.

Only one count was recorded for this clone. The chain carries TRBV7-9 and TRBJ1-1; D unclear. Trimming stripped 1 base from V and 3 bases from J, with 18 bases between. In germline, CDR1 is SEHNR, CDR2 FQNEAQ (reference sequence). The CDR3 has 17 amino acids. The CDR3: CASSLVYDGEGHTEAFF. In DNA form, the CDR3 reads TGTGCCAGCAGCTTAGTTTATGACGGAGAGGGTCACACTGAAGCTTTCTTT.

This chain uses TRBV30 with TRBJ2-3, with D possibly being TRBD1 (6 bases). The CDR3 totals 13 residues. Germline assignment: CDR1 GTSNPN and CDR2 SVGIG (reference sequence). The V and J ends lost 5 bases and 4 bases respectively, with 13 bases between them. The CDR3 spells CAWRRGMPDTQYF. CDR3 in DNA: TGTGCCTGGCGTAGGGGGATGCCAGATACGCAGTATTTT.

The chain has TRBV7-9 and TRBJ1-3; no reliable D call. This CDR3 is 14 amino acids long. CDR1 and CDR2 (germline): SEHNR, FQNEAQ (reference sequence). The V gene lost 4 bases and the J gene lost 0 bases, with 7 bases spanning the gap. As DNA, the CDR3 is TGTGCCAGCAGCTGGCCACTCTCTGGAAACACCATATATTTT. This encodes CASSWPLSGNTIYF.

V and J are TRBV11-2 and TRBJ2-7; TRBD2 is a possible D gene (5 bases). CDR1 and CDR2 from the germline V gene are SGHAT and FQNNGV. The CDR3 spans 13 residues. V lost 0 bases and J 5 bases, leaving 8 bases between the germline ends. In nucleotides, the CDR3 is TGTGCCAGCAGCTTAGAGCGGGTCCACGAGCAGTACTTC. Its translation is CASSLERVHEQYF.

This clone was seen just once. V and J are TRBV30 and TRBJ2-3; D gene uncertain. This CDR3 contains 14 residues. V dropped 2 bases and J dropped 1 base, with 10 bases sitting between them. Germline lookup yields CDR1 GTSNPN and CDR2 SVGIG (reference sequence). This CDR3 is CAWSSDIRTDTQYF. In DNA, the CDR3 is TGTGCCTGGAGTTCCGACATCCGCACAGATACGCAGTATTTT.

The genes are TRBV9 and TRBJ2-3; D unresolved. Germline loops: CDR1 SGDLS, CDR2 YYNGEE. V was clipped by 0 bases and J by 4 bases, with 9 bases between them. The CDR3 is made up of 14 amino acids. The DNA of the CDR3 is TGTGCCAGCAGCGTAGACGGCATCGCAGATACGCAGTATTTT. Amino acids: CASSVDGIADTQYF.

V usage is TRBV5-1 and J usage is TRBJ2-1; 7 bases match TRBD1. Germline CDR1 is SGHRS and CDR2 is YFSETQ. The CDR3 has 17 residues. V lost 3 bases and J lost 4; bases outside the gene matches: 13. The chain's CDR3 is CASSSYRGRDLYNEQFF. The CDR3 DNA sequence: TGCGCCAGCAGCTCGTACAGGGGTAGGGACCTGTACAATGAGCAGTTCTTC.

The chain is built from TRBV6-5 and TRBJ2-7, with 11 bases that match TRBD1. With 4 bases clipped from V and 4 bases from J, the junction kept 6 bases outside the gene matches. Germline CDR1 and CDR2: MNHEY and SVGAGI. The CDR3 is made up of 15 amino acids. The chain's CDR3 is CASSLTGTGGYEQYF. The CDR3 nucleotides read TGTGCCAGCAGTTTAACCGGGACAGGGGGATACGAGCAGTACTTC.

V is TRBV21-1 and J is TRBJ1-2; the D segment call TRBD1 is taken from the table without a DNA check. TRBV21-1 is annotated as a pseudogene. The CDR3 is made up of 13 amino acids. CDR3 loop: CARNLQGYYGYTF. CDR3 in DNA: TGTGCCAGAAACCTACAGGGTTACTATGGCTACACCTTC.

J is TRBJ2-3 and V is TRBV5-4, with D unclear. The CDR3 runs to 15 residues. Trimming pared 2 bases from V and 4 bases from J, leaving 14 bases between. Per the germline V gene, CDR1 is SGHNT and CDR2 is YYREEE (reference sequence). The CDR3 loop is CASSFRSTAPDTQYF. Written as DNA, the CDR3 is TGTGCCAGCAGCTTCCGTTCCACGGCCCCAGATACGCAGTATTTT.

The chain is built from TRBV4-1 and TRBJ2-6, with unresolved D. The CDR3 consists of 16 residues. CDR1 and CDR2 from the germline V gene are MGHRA and YSYEKL. Trimming removed 1 base from V and 0 bases from J, with 7 bases in between. CDR3 in DNA: TGCGCCAGCAGCCAAGTACGGGTCTCTGGGGCCAACGTCCTGACTTTC. It encodes CASSQVRVSGANVLTF.

The V gene is TRBV28, the J gene TRBJ2-5; the D gene is possibly TRBD2 (5 bases). Germline CDR1 and CDR2: MDHEN and SYDVKM. V dropped 8 bases and J dropped 7 bases, with 23 bases sitting between them. The CDR3 covers 15 residues. The CDR3 nucleotides read TGTGCCAGCGGCCGGGAAGGGCCCCTCAAGATGACCCAGTACTTC. This gives the protein CASGREGPLKMTQYF.

V gene TRBV1 combines with J gene TRBJ1-4; the D segment call TRBD1 is taken from the table without a DNA check. TRBV1 is flagged as a pseudogene. The CDR3 extends over 16 amino acids. CDR3: CTSSQEAGTEDEKLFF. The CDR3 region has the DNA TGCACCAGCAGCCAAGAAGCCGGGACAGAAGATGAAAAACTGTTTTTT.

The chain carries TRBV7-2 and TRBJ2-4; 9 nucleotides line up with TRBD1. Germline loops: CDR1 SGHTA, CDR2 FQGNSA. V shed 1 base, J shed 3 bases, and the junction held 7 bases outside the gene matches. The CDR3 loop spans 17 amino acids. CDR3 bases: TGTGCCAGCAGCTTAGTTAGTACAGGGGGCGGCAAAAACATTCAGTACTTC. This sequence encodes CASSLVSTGGGKNIQYF.

The CDR3 here is CASSLELEWIDTEAFF. CDR3 bases: TGTGCCAGCAGCTTGGAGCTTGAGTGGATTGACACTGAAGCTTTCTTT. The chain carries TRBV5-5 and TRBJ1-1; no definite D call. This CDR3 comprises 16 residues. Trimming pared 0 bases from V and 3 bases from J, leaving 15 bases between. Germline V gene lookup returns CDR1 SGHKS and CDR2 YYEKEE (reference sequence).

The chain joins TRBV4-2 to TRBJ2-3; D unclear. The V gene lost 2 bases and the J gene lost 3 bases, with 0 bases spanning the gap. The CDR3 is made up of 11 amino acids. Per the germline V gene, CDR1 is LGHNA and CDR2 is YNFKEQ. CDR3 protein: CASSQTDTQYF. Here the CDR3 DNA reads TGTGCCAGCAGCCAAACAGATACGCAGTATTTT.

The chain links TRBV5-1 to TRBJ2-1, with no clear D. The germline V gene encodes CDR1 SGHRS and CDR2 YFSETQ. V shed 0 bases and J shed 9 bases, with 13 bases lying between them. The CDR3 has 14 amino acids. The CDR3 reads CASSLELGRAEQFF. CDR3 DNA sequence: TGCGCCAGCAGCTTGGAGTTAGGACGGGCTGAGCAGTTCTTC.